Listed below are T cell receptor beta chains from one sample, sequenced in a study of T cell responses to AZD1222 COVID-19 vaccine. The protocol was immunoSEQ multiplex PCR, while the TCRdb copy is restricted to in-frame clones and leaves out a portion. The top ten hold about 12% of the sample, which has 65,000 to 70,000 clones, 60% to 85% seen once. The source material was peripheral blood, sampled on day 0 of AZD1222 vaccination. These receptors all come from an adult in good health. The conserved cysteine and the conserved F or W are not part of the CDR3 here. The order of the fields is V gene, clone size, CDR3 protein. For some rows the clone size is stated as once, few or many, or as a class when expanded; others skip it.

>TRBV25-1|once
ASSENPGQGATNEKLF
>TRBV9|-
ASSASGVSTDTQY
>TRBV18|-
ASSPPARGQGHQPQH
>TRBV3-1/TRBV3-2|-
ASSQMFTGGNTGELF
>TRBV14|many
ASSHWAGAPIYEQY
>TRBV10-3|once
AIKGSTGTNEKLF
>TRBV7-9|once
ASSLDSPNQPQH
>TRBV19|-
ASSLRPVAEAF
>TRBV4-1|-
ASSQEKTGDGGGYT
>TRBV5-5|-
ASSSLRGASYEQY
>TRBV19|-
ASSIKRNTEAF
>TRBV7-2|-
ASSLAPGTNTEAF
>TRBV2|-
ASSGGQGAYGYT
>TRBV20-1|-
SPREETQY
>TRBV9|-
ASSSGSFEAF
>TRBV27|-
ATRDSANYGYT
>TRBV6-1|few
ASSDGTVNNQPQH
>TRBV6-5|few
ARSRVNQPQH
>TRBV19|-
ASSIPGLGVSQPQH
>TRBV5-6|-
ASSLERGQTGELF
>TRBV10-3|few
AIRPTGGEKDTQY
>TRBV7-2|few
ASSLSFVQGDRYGYT
>TRBV6-1|-
ASSELQGGGNEKLF
>TRBV4-2|few
ASSQATANTEAF
>TRBV21-1|-
ASSKYLAEKTDTQY
>TRBV5-5|once
ASSLFGSETQY
>TRBV7-9|-
ASSLTDNEQF
>TRBV10-2|-
ASSESGDEQF
>TRBV28|-
ASSLIGYEQY
>TRBV12-5|-
ASGLASQETQY
>TRBV3-1/TRBV3-2|-
ASSQEWSGGTEAF
>TRBV28|few
ASNSHRGDPQH
>TRBV5-4|-
ASSLAADHTGELF
>TRBV19|-
ASSHGRGELF
>TRBV7-6|few
ASSLTTNTYKRDNTIY
>TRBV7-8|few
ASSIPPSKKLF
>TRBV7-2|-
ASSLAGGSSTDTQY
>TRBV11-2|-
ASSRSRTPLLF
>TRBV28|-
ASSFSRGYGYT
>TRBV4-1|-
ASSQDPFQPQH
>TRBV6-1|-
ASSPVRSTGELF
>TRBV5-6|few
ASSLGARTEAF
>TRBV3-1/TRBV3-2|-
ASSQDRGNTIY
>TRBV7-9|few
ASSLLTRWDGYT
>TRBV4-1|-
ASSQDADSPLH
>TRBV19|-
ASSIDWAPRGTDTQY
>TRBV19|-
ASSLIGQRAF
>TRBV5-4|-
ASSLVGQETQY
>TRBV12-5|-
ASGARTGLNTEAF
>TRBV18|-
ASLRTSGTDTQY
>TRBV4-2|-
ASSPLQGNEQF
>TRBV5-1|-
ASSLTPGRDTGELF
>TRBV7-9|-
ASSLGQVRGAKNIQY